The following is a T cell receptor (beta chain) sequence with its context. The repertoire was sequenced with immunoSEQ multiplex PCR; TCRdb's copy has only in-frame clones and lacks some. The sample includes 40,000 to 50,000 clones, over 70% of them seen just once. The ends were cut back, 0 bases at V and 6 bases at J, with 9 bases in the middle. Germline values: CDR1 SGHRS, CDR2 YFSETQ. This CDR3 comprises 14 residues. This record belongs to a study of OX40 agonist ivuxolimab in advanced cancers. Sequenced here: CD4+ or CD8+ T cells sorted from blood, sampled in a trial of the OX40 agonist ivuxolimab. V and J are TRBV5-1 and TRBJ1-4, with D perhaps matching TRBD1 (5 bases). The TCR was taken from an adult with an advanced solid tumor such as melanoma, head and neck, liver or kidney cancer. The CDR3 loop reads CASSLEGRHEKLFF. The CDR3, as DNA: TGCGCCAGCAGCTTGGAGGGACGGCATGAAAAACTGTTTTTT. The variable domain in full, completed from reference TRBV5-1 and TRBJ1-4, reads KAGVTQTPRYLIKTRGQQVTLSCSPISGHRSVSWYQQTPGQGLQFLFEYFSETQRNKGNFPGRFSGRQFSNSRSEMNVSTLELGDSALYLCASSLEGRHEKLFFGSGTQLSVL.